The T cell receptor beta chain described here comes from a study of human thymus T cells. Study-level findings and limits: Gene usage for V and J segments appeared biased in thymic and blood repertoires.

TCRdb's copy holds only in-frame clones and misses some; the assay was immunoSEQ multiplex PCR. The sample gives tens of thousands of clones, around 96% of which show up once; just over 0.03% is in the top ten. From resections taken during corrective heart surgery, the thymus tissue was obtained. With respect to this clone: Its antigen is unknown.

Trimming at V came to 1 base and at J to 6 bases, leaving 16 bases not matched to a gene. The CDR3 covers 18 residues. Germline V gives CDR1 GTSNPN, CDR2 SVGIG (reference sequence). The sequence was collected from a boy younger than two with a congenital heart defect but otherwise immunologically healthy. This chain uses TRBV30 with TRBJ1-5; 9 bases line up with TRBD1. The specimen was thymus tissue. In DNA form, the CDR3 reads TGTGCCTGGAGTGCTCCCCATCCCCCGGGACAGGGACCTCAGCCCCAGCATTTT. This sequence encodes CAWSAPHPPGQGPQPQHF.